Detailed here is one T cell receptor (beta chain). Original handling: The authors estimated nucleated cell counts from reference gene primer amplification. Sequenced by immunoSEQ multiplex PCR; TCRdb stores in-frame clones only, minus some. That table is the source of V, J and clone size, and D and trimming were worked out from the DNA. The table shows about 150,000 clones, with approximately 92% occurring only once. Germline V lookup: CDR1 SNHLY, CDR2 FYNNEI. V lost 4 bases and J lost 5, with 20 bases in between. The CDR3 consists of 16 residues. The data were taken from a study of blood T cell repertoires in COVID-19. Study background: The United States, Italy and Spain were the sources of the acute and convalescent COVID-19 samples. From T cells, B-cell-depleted T cells, or PBMCs came the material, which was cDNA or gDNA.

Material: peripheral blood. V gene TRBV2 combines with J gene TRBJ1-2, with D hard to call. This sequence originates from a woman aged 35 to 49 with acute or convalescent COVID-19. The CDR3 protein is CASSVGGVESVYGYTF. DNA of the CDR3: TGTGCCAGCAGTGTGGGTGGAGTAGAGAGCGTATATGGCTACACCTTC.